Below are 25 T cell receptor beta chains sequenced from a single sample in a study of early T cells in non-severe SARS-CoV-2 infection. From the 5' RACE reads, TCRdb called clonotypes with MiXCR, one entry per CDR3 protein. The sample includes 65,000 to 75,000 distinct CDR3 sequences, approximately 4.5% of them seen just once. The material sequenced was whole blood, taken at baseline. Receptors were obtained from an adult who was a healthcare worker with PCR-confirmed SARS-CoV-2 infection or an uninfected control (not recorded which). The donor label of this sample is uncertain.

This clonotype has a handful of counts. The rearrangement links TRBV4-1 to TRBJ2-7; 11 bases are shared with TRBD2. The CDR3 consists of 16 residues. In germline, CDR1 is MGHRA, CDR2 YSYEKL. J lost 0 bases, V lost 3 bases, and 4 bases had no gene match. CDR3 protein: CASSHQGLAVSYEQYF. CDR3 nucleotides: TGCGCCAGCAGCCACCAGGGACTAGCGGTCTCCTACGAGCAGTACTTC.

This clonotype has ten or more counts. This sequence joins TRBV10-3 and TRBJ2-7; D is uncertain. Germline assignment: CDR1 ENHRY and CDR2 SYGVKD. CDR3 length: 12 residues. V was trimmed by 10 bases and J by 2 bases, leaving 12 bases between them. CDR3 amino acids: CASTDGAYEQYF. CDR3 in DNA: TGTGCCAGTACCGACGGCGCCTACGAGCAGTACTTC.

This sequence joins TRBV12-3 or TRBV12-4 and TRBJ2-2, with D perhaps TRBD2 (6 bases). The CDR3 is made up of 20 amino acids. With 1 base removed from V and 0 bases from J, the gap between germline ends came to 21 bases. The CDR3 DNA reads TGTGCCAGCAGTTTAGATGATGCGGGGATTTGGGGACCGAACACCGGGGAGCTGTTTTTT. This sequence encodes CASSLDDAGIWGPNTGELFF.

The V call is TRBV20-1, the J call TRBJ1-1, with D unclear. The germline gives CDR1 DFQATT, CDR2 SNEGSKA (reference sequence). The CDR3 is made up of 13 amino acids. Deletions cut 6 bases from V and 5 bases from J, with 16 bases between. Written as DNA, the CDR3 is TGCAGTGCCTCGAGTGGGTTTTTTACTGAAGCTTTCTTT. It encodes CSASSGFFTEAFF.

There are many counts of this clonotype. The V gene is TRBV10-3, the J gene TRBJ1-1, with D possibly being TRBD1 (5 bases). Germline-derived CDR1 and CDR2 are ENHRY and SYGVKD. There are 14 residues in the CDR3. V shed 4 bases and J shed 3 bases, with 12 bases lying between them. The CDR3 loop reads CAISVAGQHTEAFF. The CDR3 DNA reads TGTGCCATCAGTGTAGCGGGGCAACACACTGAAGCTTTCTTT.

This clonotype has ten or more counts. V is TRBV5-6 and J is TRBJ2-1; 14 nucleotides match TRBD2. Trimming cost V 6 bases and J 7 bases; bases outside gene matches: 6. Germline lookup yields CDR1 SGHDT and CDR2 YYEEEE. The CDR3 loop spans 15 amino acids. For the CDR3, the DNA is TGTGCCAGCAACTCCGGACTAGCGGGGGGAAATGAGCAGTTCTTC. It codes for CASNSGLAGGNEQFF.

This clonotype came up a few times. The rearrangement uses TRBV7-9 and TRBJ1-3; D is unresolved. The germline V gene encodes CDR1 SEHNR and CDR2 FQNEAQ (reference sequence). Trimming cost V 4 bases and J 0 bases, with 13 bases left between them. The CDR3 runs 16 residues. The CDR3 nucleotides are TGTGCCAGCAGCTACGACCATCAGCTCTCTGGAAACACCATATATTTT. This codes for CASSYDHQLSGNTIYF.

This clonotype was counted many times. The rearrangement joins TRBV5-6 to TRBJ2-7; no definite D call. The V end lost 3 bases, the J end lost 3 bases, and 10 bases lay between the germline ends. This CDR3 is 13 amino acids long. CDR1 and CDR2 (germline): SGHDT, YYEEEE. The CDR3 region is CASSSGSYYEQYF. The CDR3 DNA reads TGTGCCAGCAGCTCCGGAAGTTACTACGAGCAGTACTTC.

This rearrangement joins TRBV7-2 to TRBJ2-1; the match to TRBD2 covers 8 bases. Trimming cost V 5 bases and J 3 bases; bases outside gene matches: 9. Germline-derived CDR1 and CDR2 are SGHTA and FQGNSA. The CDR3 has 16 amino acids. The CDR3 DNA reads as TGTGCCAGCAGCAGAGCTCGCGGGGGGCTCTACAATGAGCAGTTCTTC. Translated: CASSRARGGLYNEQFF.

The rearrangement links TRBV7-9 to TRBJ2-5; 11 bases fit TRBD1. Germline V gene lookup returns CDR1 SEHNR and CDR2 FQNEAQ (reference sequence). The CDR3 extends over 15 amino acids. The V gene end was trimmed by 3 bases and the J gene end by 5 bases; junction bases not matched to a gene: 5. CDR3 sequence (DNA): TGTGCCAGCAGCTTGAGGACAGGGGGCAGGGAGACCCAGTACTTC. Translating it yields CASSLRTGGRETQYF.

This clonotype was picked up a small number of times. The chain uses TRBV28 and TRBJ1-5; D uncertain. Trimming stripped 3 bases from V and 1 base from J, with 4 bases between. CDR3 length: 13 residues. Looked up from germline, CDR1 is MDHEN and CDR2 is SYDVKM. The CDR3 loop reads CASSLFSNQPQHF. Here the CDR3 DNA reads TGTGCCAGCAGTTTGTTCAGCAATCAGCCCCAGCATTTT.

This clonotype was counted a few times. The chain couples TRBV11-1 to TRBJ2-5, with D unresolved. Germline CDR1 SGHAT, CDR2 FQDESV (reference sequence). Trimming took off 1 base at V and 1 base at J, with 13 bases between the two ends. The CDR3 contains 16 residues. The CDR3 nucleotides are TGTGCCAGCAGCTTAGACAGCAAACCCCTCCAAGAGACCCAGTACTTC. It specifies CASSLDSKPLQETQYF.

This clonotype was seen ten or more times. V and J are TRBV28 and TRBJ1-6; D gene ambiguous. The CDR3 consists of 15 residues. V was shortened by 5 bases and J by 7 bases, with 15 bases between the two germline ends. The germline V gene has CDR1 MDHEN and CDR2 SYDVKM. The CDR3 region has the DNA TGTGCCAGCAGTGCCATAACTGGTATGAATTCACCCCTCCACTTT. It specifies CASSAITGMNSPLHF.

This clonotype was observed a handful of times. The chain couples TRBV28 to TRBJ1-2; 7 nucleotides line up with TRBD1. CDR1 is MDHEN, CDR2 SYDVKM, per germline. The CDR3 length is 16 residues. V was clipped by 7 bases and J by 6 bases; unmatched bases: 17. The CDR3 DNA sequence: TGTGCCAGCATTCCAAGTGGGTACAGGGGCGTCGATGGCTACACCTTC. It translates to CASIPSGYRGVDGYTF.

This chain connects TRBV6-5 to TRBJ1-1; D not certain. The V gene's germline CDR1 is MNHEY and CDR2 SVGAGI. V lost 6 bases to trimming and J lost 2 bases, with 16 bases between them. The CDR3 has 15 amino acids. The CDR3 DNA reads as TGTGCCAGCAGCCCGAAGGTCCCCCCTAACACTGAAGCTTTCTTT. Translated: CASSPKVPPNTEAFF.

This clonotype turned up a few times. Here the CDR3 reads CASSQGSGPLLRNTEAFF. CDR3 coding DNA: TGCGCCAGCAGCCAAGGGAGCGGGCCTCTGCTGAGGAACACTGAAGCTTTCTTT. This chain connects TRBV4-1 to TRBJ1-1, with D uncertain. Germline CDR1 and CDR2: MGHRA and YSYEKL. Trimming removed 1 base from V and 1 base from J, with 19 bases in between. This CDR3 has 18 residues.

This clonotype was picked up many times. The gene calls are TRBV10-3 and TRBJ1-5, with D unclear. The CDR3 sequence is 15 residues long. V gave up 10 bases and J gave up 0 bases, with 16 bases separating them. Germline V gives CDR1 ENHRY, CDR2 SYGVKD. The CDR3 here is CATAPQRGSNQPQHF. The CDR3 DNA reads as TGTGCCACCGCCCCCCAGCGGGGTAGCAATCAGCCCCAGCATTTT.

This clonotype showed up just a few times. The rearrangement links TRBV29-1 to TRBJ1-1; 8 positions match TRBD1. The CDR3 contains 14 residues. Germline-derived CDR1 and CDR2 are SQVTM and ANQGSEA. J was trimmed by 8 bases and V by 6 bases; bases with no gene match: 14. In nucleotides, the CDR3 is TGCAGCGTCGACAGGGGAAACTCCCTACCCGAAGCTTTCTTT. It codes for CSVDRGNSLPEAFF.

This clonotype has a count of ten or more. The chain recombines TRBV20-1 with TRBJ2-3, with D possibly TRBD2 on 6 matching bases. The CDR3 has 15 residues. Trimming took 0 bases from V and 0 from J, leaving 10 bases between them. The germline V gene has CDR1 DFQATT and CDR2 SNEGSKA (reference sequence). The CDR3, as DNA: TGCAGTGCTAGAGATTGGGACTCAAGCACAGATACGCAGTATTTT. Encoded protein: CSARDWDSSTDTQYF.

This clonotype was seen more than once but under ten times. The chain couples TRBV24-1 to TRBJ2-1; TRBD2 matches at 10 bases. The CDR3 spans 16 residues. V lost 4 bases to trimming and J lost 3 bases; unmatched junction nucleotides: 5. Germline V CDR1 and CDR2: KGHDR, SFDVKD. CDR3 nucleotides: TGTGCCACCAGTGACCCAGCGGGGGGGCTCTACAATGAGCAGTTCTTC. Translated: CATSDPAGGLYNEQFF.

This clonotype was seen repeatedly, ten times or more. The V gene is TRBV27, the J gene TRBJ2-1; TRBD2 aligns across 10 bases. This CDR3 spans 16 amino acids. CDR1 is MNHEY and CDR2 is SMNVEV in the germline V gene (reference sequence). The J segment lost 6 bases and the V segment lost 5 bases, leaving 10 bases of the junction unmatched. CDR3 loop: CASSPSVAGGLNEQFF. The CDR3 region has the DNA TGTGCCAGCAGTCCCTCGGTAGCGGGGGGCCTCAATGAGCAGTTCTTC.

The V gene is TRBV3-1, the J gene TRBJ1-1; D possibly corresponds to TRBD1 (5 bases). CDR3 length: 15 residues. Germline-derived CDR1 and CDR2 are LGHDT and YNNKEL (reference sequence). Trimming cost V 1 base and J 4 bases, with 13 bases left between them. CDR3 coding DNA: TGTGCCAGCAGCCAAGGTGGCGCAGGGACCACTGAAGCTTTCTTT. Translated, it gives CASSQGGAGTTEAFF.

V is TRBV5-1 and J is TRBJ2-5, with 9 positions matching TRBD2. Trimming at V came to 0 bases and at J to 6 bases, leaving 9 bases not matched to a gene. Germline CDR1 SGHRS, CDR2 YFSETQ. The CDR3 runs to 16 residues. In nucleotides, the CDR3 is TGCGCCAGCAGCTTGGAAGTTAGCGGGGGCCCCAAGACCCAGTACTTC. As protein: CASSLEVSGGPKTQYF.

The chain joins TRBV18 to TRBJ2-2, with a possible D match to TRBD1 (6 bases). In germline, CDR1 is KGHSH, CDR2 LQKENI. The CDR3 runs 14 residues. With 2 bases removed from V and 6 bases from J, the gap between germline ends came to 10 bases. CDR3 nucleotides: TGTGCCAGCTCACCAACAGGGAGCGCCGGGGAGCTGTTTTTT. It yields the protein CASSPTGSAGELFF.

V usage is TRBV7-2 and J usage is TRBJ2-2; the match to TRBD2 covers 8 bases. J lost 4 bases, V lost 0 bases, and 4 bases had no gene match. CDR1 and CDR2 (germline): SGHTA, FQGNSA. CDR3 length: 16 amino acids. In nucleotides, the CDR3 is TGTGCCAGCAGCTTAGCACGTCTAGCGGGCACCGGGGAGCTGTTTTTT. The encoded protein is CASSLARLAGTGELFF. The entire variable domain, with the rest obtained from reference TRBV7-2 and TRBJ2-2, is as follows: GAGVSQSPSNKVTEKGKDVELRCDPISGHTALYWYRQSLGQGLEFLIYFQGNSAPDKSGLPSDRFSAERTGGSVSTLTIQRTQQEDSAVYLCASSLARLAGTGELFFGEGSRLTVL.